What follows describes a single T cell receptor beta chain. Its specificity is not known. CDR1 and CDR2 from the germline V gene are SNHLY and FYNNEI. Germline trimming cut 5 bases from V and 6 bases from J; bases unmatched to any gene: 8. The CDR3 runs 14 residues. These data are taken from a study of T-cell reconstitution after alpha-beta-depleted transplantation in children. Study-wide results and limits: For some patients, TCRbeta diversity was high at day 60 because of recipient T cells and thymic progenitors that survived. T-cell numbers and diversity one year post-transplant derived largely from freshly generated T cells. Several hundred rapidly expanded clones from non-depleted graft cells reportedly supplied alpha-beta T cells about two months post-transplant.

The authors prepared the TCRbeta library with unique molecular identifiers. TCRdb analysed the PCR reads with MiXCR anew, one entry per CDR3 protein. The sample has about 900,000 distinct CDR3 sequences, about 30% seen once. This receptor was obtained from a boy in the first two years of life who had a stem cell transplant for SCID, so the T cells may come from the graft donor. Sequenced material: PBMCs, mostly from graft donor cells, taken 360 days after TCRalphabeta/CD19-depleted stem cell transplant. The chain recombines TRBV2 with TRBJ2-3; 7 nucleotides match TRBD1. The CDR3 bases are TGTGCCAGCAGTAAGGGACAGCTTAAGGATACGCAGTATTTT. Protein: CASSKGQLKDTQYF.